This entry concerns a single TCR beta chain. This record belongs to a study of blood T cell repertoires in COVID-19. Looking at the study overall: Collection of acute and convalescent COVID-19 samples took place in the United States, Italy and Spain. PBMCs, B-cell-depleted T cells, or T cells were the source of the cDNA or gDNA that made up the material.

In the study's own analysis: Cell counts per sample came from amplifying reference gene primers. Generated by immunoSEQ multiplex PCR, the TCRdb table keeps only in-frame clones and is missing some. V, J and clone size derive from that table, while D and trimming were established from the DNA sequence. The table includes roughly 200,000 clones, just under 80% detected once. Trimming shortened V by 5 bases and J by 0 bases, and 10 bases separated the two germline ends. There are 14 residues in the CDR3. Looked up from germline, CDR1 is MDHEN and CDR2 is SYDVKM. The gene calls are TRBV28 and TRBJ1-1; D gene unclear. The TCR originated in an elderly woman with active or convalescent COVID-19. The sequenced material came from peripheral blood. The CDR3 reads CASSIGSLNTEAFF. The CDR3 DNA follows: TGTGCCAGCAGTATTGGGAGCCTGAACACTGAAGCTTTCTTT.